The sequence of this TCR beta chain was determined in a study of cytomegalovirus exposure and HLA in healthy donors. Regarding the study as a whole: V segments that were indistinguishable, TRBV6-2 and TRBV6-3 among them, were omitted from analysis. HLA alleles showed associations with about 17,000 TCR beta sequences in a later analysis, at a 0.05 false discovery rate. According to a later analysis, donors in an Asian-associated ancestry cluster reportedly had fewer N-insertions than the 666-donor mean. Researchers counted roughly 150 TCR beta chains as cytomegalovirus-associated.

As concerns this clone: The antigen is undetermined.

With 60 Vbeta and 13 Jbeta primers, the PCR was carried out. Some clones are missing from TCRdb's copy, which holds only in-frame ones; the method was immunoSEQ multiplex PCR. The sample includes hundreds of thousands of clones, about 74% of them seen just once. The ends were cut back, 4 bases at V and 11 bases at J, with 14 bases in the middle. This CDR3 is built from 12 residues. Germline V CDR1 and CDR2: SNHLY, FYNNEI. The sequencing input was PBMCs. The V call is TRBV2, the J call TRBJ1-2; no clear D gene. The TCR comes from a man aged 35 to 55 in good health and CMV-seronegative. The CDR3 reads CASSGSLTGYTF. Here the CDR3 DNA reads TGTGCCAGCAGTGGGAGCCTGACCGGGTACACCTTC.